This T cell receptor beta chain was observed in a study of T cell responses to AZD1222 COVID-19 vaccine. General observations from the study: Samples come after the peak T cell response, not at day 14. Donors were largely white British and mainly female; clonal diversity was possibly underestimated. CD4 TCRs associated with vaccination spanned spike, dominating at 160-218 and 743-854.

As concerns this clone: Its antigen is unidentified.

V was trimmed by 6 bases and J by 8 bases, leaving 14 bases between them. Looked up from germline, CDR1 is MNHEY and CDR2 is SMNVEV (reference sequence). The length of the CDR3 is 14 residues. Assay used: immunoSEQ multiplex PCR; TCRdb lists only in-frame clones, some missing. The sample lists approximately 200,000 clones, roughly 90% occurring once. The chain carries TRBV27 and TRBJ1-6; possible D gene TRBD1, 6 bases. The sequenced sample was peripheral blood, obtained 28 days after the second AZD1222 dose. The TCR comes from an adult who received the AZD1222 COVID-19 vaccine. The CDR3 region is CASSDNRVYSPLHF. CDR3 nucleotides: TGTGCCAGCAGCGATAACAGGGTTTATTCACCCCTCCACTTT.